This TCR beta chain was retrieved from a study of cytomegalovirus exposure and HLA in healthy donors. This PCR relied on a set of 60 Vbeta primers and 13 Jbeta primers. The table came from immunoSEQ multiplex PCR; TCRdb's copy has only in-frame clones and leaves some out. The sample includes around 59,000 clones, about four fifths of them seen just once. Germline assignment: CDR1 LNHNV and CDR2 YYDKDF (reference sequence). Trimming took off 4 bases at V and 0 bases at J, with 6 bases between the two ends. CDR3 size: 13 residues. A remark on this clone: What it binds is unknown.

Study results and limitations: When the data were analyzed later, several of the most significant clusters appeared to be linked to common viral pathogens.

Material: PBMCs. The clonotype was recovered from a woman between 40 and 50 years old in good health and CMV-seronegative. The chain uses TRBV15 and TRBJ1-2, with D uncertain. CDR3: CATSTTANYGYTF. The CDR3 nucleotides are TGTGCCACCAGCACCACAGCTAACTATGGCTACACCTTC.